This T cell receptor (beta chain) emerged from a study of response to subunit inactivated influenza vaccine. Trimming took 5 bases from V and 3 from J; bases not matched to a gene: 4. The CDR3 covers 15 residues. TCRdb re-called the RT-PCR reads through MiXCR, storing one row per CDR3 protein. The sample includes just under 550,000 distinct CDR3 sequences, roughly a quarter of them seen just once. Study outcomes and limitations: Researchers suggested that each seasonal influenza vaccination recruits few new T cells.

This clonotype has only a few counts. Its antigen remains unidentified. The same sample was also studied in work on T cells expressing NK-cell markers. Per that study: A 5'RACE template switching approach incorporating UMIs was used to make TCR beta cDNA. Restriction of the sorted population to alpha-beta TCR T cells was achieved in several experiments with an anti-gamma-delta TCR antibody. Among several donors, these clonotypes also ranked first in the CD3+CD56-NKG2C+ fraction. Whether expanded NKG2C+ T cell clones recognized HCMV stayed uncertain.

Sequenced material: CD4+ T cells sorted from PBMCs, taken about 11 days after vaccination. This TCR was sampled from a man between 50 and 59 years old who received an inactivated influenza vaccine. The rearrangement joins TRBV12-3 or TRBV12-4 to TRBJ2-1, with 10 bases that match TRBD2. The CDR3 DNA sequence: TGTGCCAGCAGTACCGGACTAGCGGACTACAATGAGCAGTTCTTC. Protein product: CASSTGLADYNEQFF.